This T cell receptor (beta chain) was captured by sequencing in a study of early T cells in non-severe SARS-CoV-2 infection. Study context: Sequencing input comprised bulk RNA from unsorted whole blood; chain pairing was not available.

Whole-study results and caveats: In VDJdb matching, anti-spike CD8 responses were favored while private and CD4 specificities went missing.

Tagging with unique molecular identifiers was applied to individual cDNA molecules. TCRdb re-analysed the 5' RACE reads in MiXCR, keeping a single row per CDR3 protein. Here the sample spans 100,000 to 150,000 distinct CDR3 sequences, approximately 15% being singletons. In germline, CDR1 is LGHDT, CDR2 YNNKEL (reference sequence). This CDR3 comprises 18 residues. V gave up 3 bases and J gave up 4 bases, with 22 bases separating them. Comments on this clonotype: Antigen specificity is unknown.

Sequenced sample: whole blood. This sequence originates from an adult who was a healthcare worker with PCR-confirmed SARS-CoV-2 infection or an uninfected control (not recorded which). J is TRBJ1-5 and V is TRBV3-1; D is possibly TRBD1 (5 bases). CDR3 protein: CASSQGVGVGVSNQPQHF. In nucleotides, the CDR3 is TGTGCCAGCAGCCAGGGTGTAGGTGTGGGGGTTTCAAATCAGCCCCAGCATTTT.